The sequence of this TCR beta chain was determined in a study of T cells in Graves' hyperthyroidism and ophthalmopathy. Overall study findings and caveats: Among clonotypes expanded in thyroid above 0.001, most were also found in blood.

Using RNA transcripts as the source, TCR beta CDR3 regions were amplified. HTBI primers were used for first-round RT-PCR of the TCR CDR3. Using its own MiXCR run on the multiplex PCR reads, TCRdb lists one record per CDR3 protein. This sample yields about 640,000 distinct CDR3 sequences, of which about a fifth are seen a single time; 34% belongs to the top ten. Those patients with uncontrolled infection, other autoimmune disease, pregnancy or lactation were excluded. Orbital computed tomography, thyroid ultrasound, serum thyroxine and TRAb, and clinical symptoms together informed the diagnoses. This sample holds PBMCs from 9.5 to 10 ml fresh peripheral blood. This clonotype was seen a few times. Antigen unknown. This CDR3 is 14 amino acids long. Trimming cost V 0 bases and J 4 bases, with 10 bases left between them. In germline, CDR1 is DFQATT, CDR2 SNEGSKA (reference sequence).

The chain has TRBV20-1 and TRBJ2-1; the D is unclear. This TCR came from a man younger than 40 with Graves' ophthalmopathy. Source material: blood. For the CDR3, the DNA is TGCAGTGCTAGAGAGGGGATCTTTTACAATGAGCAGTTCTTC. Encoded protein: CSAREGIFYNEQFF.